This TCR beta chain comes out of a study of T-cell reconstitution after alpha-beta-depleted transplantation in children. Study-level results: By one year post-transplant, T-cell counts and diversity largely arose from T cells that were newly produced. Reports say that about two months after transplant, the alpha-beta T cells came out of several hundred graft clones that had expanded.

Germline V gene data show CDR1 as SEHNR and CDR2 as FQNEAQ (reference sequence). V gave up 5 bases and J gave up 2 bases; unmatched junction bases: 4. This CDR3 is built from 14 residues. Unique molecular identifiers were incorporated when the TCRbeta library was constructed. TCRdb ran MiXCR on the PCR reads and lists one entry per CDR3 protein. The data contain 98,000 or so distinct CDR3 sequences, approximately 6% of them singletons. This clonotype was recorded at least ten times. Its specificity is not known. Sequenced material: PBMCs, mostly from graft donor cells, taken 360 days after TCRalphabeta/CD19-depleted stem cell transplant. The receptor's source is a male patient between 2 and 10 years old who had a stem cell transplant for acute lymphoblastic leukemia, so the T cells may come from the graft donor. This chain uses TRBV7-9 with TRBJ2-5; 8 nucleotides align to TRBD1. The CDR3 reads CASSLRQGQETQYF. The CDR3 nucleotides read TGTGCCAGCAGCCTGCGACAGGGGCAAGAGACCCAGTACTTC.